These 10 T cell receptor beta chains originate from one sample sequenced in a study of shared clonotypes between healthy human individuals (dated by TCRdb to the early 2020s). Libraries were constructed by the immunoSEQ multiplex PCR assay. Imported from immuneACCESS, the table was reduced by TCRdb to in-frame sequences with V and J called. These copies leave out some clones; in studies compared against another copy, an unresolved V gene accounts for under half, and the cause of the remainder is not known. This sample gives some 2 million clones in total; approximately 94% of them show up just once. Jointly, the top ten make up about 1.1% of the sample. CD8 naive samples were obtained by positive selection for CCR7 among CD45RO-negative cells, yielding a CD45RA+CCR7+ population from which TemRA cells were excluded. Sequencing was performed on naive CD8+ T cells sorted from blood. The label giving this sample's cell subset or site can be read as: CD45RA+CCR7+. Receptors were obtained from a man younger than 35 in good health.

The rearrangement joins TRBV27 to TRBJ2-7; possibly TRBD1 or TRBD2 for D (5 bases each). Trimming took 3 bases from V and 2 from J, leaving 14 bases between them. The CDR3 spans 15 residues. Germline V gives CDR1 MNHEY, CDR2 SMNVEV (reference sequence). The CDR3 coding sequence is TGTGCCAGCAGTTTCCCGGGACGGTCGACCTACGAGCAGTACTTC. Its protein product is CASSFPGRSTYEQYF.

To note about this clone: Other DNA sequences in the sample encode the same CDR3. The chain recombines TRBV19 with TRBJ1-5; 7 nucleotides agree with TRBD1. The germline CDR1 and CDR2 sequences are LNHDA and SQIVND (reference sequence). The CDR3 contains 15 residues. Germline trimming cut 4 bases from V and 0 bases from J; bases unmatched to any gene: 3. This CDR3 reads CASSTGTASNQPQHF. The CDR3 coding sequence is TGTGCCAGTAGTACCGGGACAGCTAGCAATCAGCCCCAGCATTTT.

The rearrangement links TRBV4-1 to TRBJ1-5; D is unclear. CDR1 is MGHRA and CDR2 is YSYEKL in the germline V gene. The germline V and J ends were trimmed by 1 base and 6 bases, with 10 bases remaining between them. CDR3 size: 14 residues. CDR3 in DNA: TGCGCCAGCAGCCAAGTTAGGGAGGGTCAGCCCCAGCATTTT. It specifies CASSQVREGQPQHF.

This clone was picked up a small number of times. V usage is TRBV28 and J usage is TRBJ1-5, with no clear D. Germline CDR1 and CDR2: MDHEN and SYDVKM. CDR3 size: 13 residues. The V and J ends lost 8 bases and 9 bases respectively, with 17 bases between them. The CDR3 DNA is TGTGCCAGCTTGAGTCCCCCACGAGGGCCCCAGCATTTT. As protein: CASLSPPRGPQHF.

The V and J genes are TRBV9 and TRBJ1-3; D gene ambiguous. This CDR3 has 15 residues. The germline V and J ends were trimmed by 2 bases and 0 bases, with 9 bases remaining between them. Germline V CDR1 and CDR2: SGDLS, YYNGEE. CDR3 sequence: CASSVSETSGNTIYF. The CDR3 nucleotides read TGTGCCAGCAGCGTGTCAGAGACCTCTGGAAACACCATATATTTT.

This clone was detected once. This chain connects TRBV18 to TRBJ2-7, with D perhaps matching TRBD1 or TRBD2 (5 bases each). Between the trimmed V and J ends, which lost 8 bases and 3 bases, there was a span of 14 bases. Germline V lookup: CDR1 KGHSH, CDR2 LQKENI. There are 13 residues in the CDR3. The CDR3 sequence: CASRRDGDYEQYF. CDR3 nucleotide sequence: TGTGCCAGCCGACGGGACGGGGACTACGAGCAGTACTTC.

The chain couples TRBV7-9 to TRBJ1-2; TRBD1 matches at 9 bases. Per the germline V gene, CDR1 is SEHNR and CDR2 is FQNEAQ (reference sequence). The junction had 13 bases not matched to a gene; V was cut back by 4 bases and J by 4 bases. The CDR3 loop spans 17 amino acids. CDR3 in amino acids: CASSSTRDRVHTYGYTF. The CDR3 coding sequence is TGTGCCAGCAGCTCTACCCGGGACAGGGTCCATACCTATGGCTACACCTTC. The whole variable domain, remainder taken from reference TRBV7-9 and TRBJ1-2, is DTGVSQNPRHKITKRGQNVTFRCDPISEHNRLYWYRQTLGQGPEFLTYFQNEAQLEKSRLLSDRFSAERPKGSFSTLEIQRTEQGDSAMYLCASSSTRDRVHTYGYTFGSGTRLTVV.

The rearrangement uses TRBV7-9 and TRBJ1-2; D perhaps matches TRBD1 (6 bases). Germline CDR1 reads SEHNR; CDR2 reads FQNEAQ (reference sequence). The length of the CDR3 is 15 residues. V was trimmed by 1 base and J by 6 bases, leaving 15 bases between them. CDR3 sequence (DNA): TGTGCCAGCAGCTTAGGGACAGCTAAACTAAATGGCTACACCTTC. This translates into CASSLGTAKLNGYTF.

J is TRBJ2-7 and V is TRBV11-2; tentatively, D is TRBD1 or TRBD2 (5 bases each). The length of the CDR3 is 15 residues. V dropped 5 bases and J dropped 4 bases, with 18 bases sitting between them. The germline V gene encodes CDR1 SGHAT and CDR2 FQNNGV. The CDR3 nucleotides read TGTGCCAGCAGCCCCGGTGAGGGGTTAGGGTACGAGCAGTACTTC. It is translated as CASSPGEGLGYEQYF.

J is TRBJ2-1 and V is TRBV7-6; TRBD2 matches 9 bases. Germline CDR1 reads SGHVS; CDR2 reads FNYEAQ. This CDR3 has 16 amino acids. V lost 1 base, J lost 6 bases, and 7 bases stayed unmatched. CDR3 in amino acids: CASSLEGLAGPNEQFF. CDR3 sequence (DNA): TGTGCCAGCAGCTTAGAAGGGCTAGCGGGGCCCAATGAGCAGTTCTTC.